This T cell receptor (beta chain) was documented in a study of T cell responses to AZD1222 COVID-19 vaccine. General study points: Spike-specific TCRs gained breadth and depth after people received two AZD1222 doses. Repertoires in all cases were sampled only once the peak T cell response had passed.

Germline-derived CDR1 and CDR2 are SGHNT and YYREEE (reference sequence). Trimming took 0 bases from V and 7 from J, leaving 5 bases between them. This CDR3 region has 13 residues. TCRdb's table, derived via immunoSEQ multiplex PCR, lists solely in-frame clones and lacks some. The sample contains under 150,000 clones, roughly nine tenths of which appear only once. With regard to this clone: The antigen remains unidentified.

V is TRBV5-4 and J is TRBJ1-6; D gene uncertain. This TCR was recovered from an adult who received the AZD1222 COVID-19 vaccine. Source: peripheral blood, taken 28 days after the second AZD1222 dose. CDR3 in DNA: TGTGCCAGCAGCTTGGCCGGGAATTCACCCCTCCACTTT. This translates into CASSLAGNSPLHF.